Below, 27 T cell receptor beta chains from the same sample are listed, as sequenced in a study of shared clonotypes between healthy human individuals. CD8 cells regarded as naive lacked CD45RO, were positively chosen for CCR7, and omitted terminally differentiated effector memory CD45RA+ cells. Profiled with immunoSEQ multiplex PCR; TCRdb holds only in-frame clones, not every one. The table includes hundreds of thousands of clones, approximately 96% detected once. Input material: naive CD8+ T cells sorted from blood. The receptors originated from a man aged 25 to 40 in good health.

The V call is TRBV7-9, the J call TRBJ2-7; perhaps TRBD1 as D (6 bases). CDR1 and CDR2 from the germline V gene are SEHNR and FQNEAQ (reference sequence). This CDR3 spans 15 amino acids. The germline V and J ends were trimmed by 2 bases and 0 bases, with 11 bases remaining between them. The CDR3, as DNA: TGTGCCAGCAGCTTAATCAGGGGACCCTCCTACGAGCAGTACTTC. Translation gives CASSLIRGPSYEQYF.

The count of this clone is one. The genes are TRBV27 and TRBJ2-1; 9 bases line up with TRBD2. CDR3 length: 14 residues. V lost 5 bases, J lost 7 bases, and 6 bases stayed unmatched. In germline, CDR1 is MNHEY, CDR2 SMNVEV (reference sequence). DNA of the CDR3: TGTGCCAGCAGTCCTAGCGGGATATCAAATGAGCAGTTCTTC. Encoded protein: CASSPSGISNEQFF.

This chain joins TRBV27 and TRBJ2-1; no clear D gene. The CDR3 has 12 residues. Per the germline V gene, CDR1 is MNHEY and CDR2 is SMNVEV (reference sequence). V lost 7 bases and J 5 bases, leaving 9 bases between the germline ends. CDR3 bases: TGTGCCAGCACCACCAGCCACAATGAGCAGTTCTTC. It is translated as CASTTSHNEQFF.

The gene calls are TRBV19 and TRBJ2-7; 8 positions agree with TRBD2. CDR3 length: 15 residues. V shed 2 bases, J shed 2 bases, and the junction held 5 bases outside the gene matches. Germline V gene sequence: CDR1 LNHDA, CDR2 SQIVND (reference sequence). In nucleotides, the CDR3 is TGTGCCAGTAGTATACATAGCGGGAACACCTACGAGCAGTACTTC. Its protein is CASSIHSGNTYEQYF.

This clone was counted only a few times. The rearrangement links TRBV5-6 to TRBJ2-2; D is unclear. Per germline, CDR1 SGHDT and CDR2 YYEEEE. The CDR3 contains 14 residues. Trimming pared 4 bases from V and 1 base from J, leaving 8 bases between. The CDR3, as DNA: TGTGCCAGCAGCAACGACTGGAACACCGGGGAGCTGTTTTTT. Its translation: CASSNDWNTGELFF.

The V gene is TRBV27, the J gene TRBJ2-3; the D gene is possibly TRBD2 (7 bases). This CDR3 region has 21 residues. V shed 2 bases and J shed 0 bases, with 27 bases lying between them. Germline CDR1 MNHEY, CDR2 SMNVEV (reference sequence). The chain's CDR3 is CASSLPPGEGSPLTSTDTQYF. The CDR3 DNA reads as TGTGCCAGCAGTTTACCCCCAGGGGAGGGGAGTCCCCTTACTAGCACAGATACGCAGTATTTT.

The chain has TRBV7-3 and TRBJ1-2, with a tentative D call TRBD1 (6 bases). Trimming stripped 3 bases from V and 0 bases from J, with 14 bases between. Per the germline V gene, CDR1 is SGHTA and CDR2 is FQGTGA. CDR3 size: 16 residues. The chain's CDR3 is CASSFSPGQSNYGYTF. CDR3 sequence (DNA): TGTGCCAGCAGCTTCTCGCCGGGACAATCTAACTATGGCTACACCTTC.

The chain combines TRBV19 with TRBJ2-7, with 12 positions matching TRBD2. From germline, CDR1 is LNHDA and CDR2 SQIVND (reference sequence). V was clipped by 8 bases and J by 1 base; unmatched bases: 0. The CDR3 extends over 13 amino acids. CDR3 nucleotide sequence: TGTGCCAGTGGACTAGCGGGGTCCTACGAGCAGTACTTC. It yields the protein CASGLAGSYEQYF.

Points on this clone: The sample holds other DNA sequences that translate to the same CDR3. This chain links TRBV4-1 with TRBJ2-7; 8 nucleotides align to TRBD2. J gave up 2 bases and V 4 bases, and 4 bases lay outside the gene matches. The CDR3 has 14 residues. Germline CDR1 and CDR2: MGHRA and YSYEKL. The CDR3 DNA sequence: TGCGCCAGCAGCCTTGGGACTAGTGCCTACGAGCAGTACTTC. Its protein product is CASSLGTSAYEQYF.

The rearrangement links TRBV30 to TRBJ1-1; D unclear. Germline V gene data show CDR1 as GTSNPN and CDR2 as SVGIG (reference sequence). The CDR3 is 11 amino acids. The V end was cut by 1 base, the J end by 7 bases, with 7 bases between. Here the CDR3 reads CAWSGGGEAFF. The CDR3 DNA sequence: TGTGCCTGGAGTGGGGGTGGTGAAGCTTTCTTT.

The CDR3 DNA sequence: TGCGCCAGCAGCCCTATAGCGGGAGGAGAGACCCAGTACTTC. Translated, it gives CASSPIAGGETQYF. The rearrangement joins TRBV4-1 to TRBJ2-5; 10 bases agree with TRBD2. The CDR3 contains 14 residues. V was pared by 4 bases and J by 4 bases, with 3 bases of the junction left unmatched. The germline V gene encodes CDR1 MGHRA and CDR2 YSYEKL.

The V and J genes are TRBV25-1 and TRBJ2-1; TRBD1 might be the D (5 bases). CDR1 MGHDK and CDR2 SYGVNS come from the germline V gene. Trimming left V 4 bases short and J 7 bases short, with 20 bases between. The CDR3 covers 16 residues. The CDR3 sequence: CASSGHRTSLLNEQFF. The DNA for the CDR3 is TGTGCCAGCAGTGGACACAGGACCTCTCTTTTGAATGAGCAGTTCTTC.

The genes are TRBV10-3 and TRBJ2-3, with 8 bases identical to TRBD2. The CDR3 extends over 16 amino acids. The germline gives CDR1 ENHRY, CDR2 SYGVKD. V shed 3 bases and J 1 base; nucleotides not matched to a gene: 6. CDR3 coding DNA: TGTGCCATCAGTGAAACTAGCGGAGGGGGCACAGATACGCAGTATTTT. This codes for CAISETSGGGTDTQYF.

This rearrangement joins TRBV11-2 to TRBJ2-7, with 10 bases that match TRBD2. V was clipped by 4 bases and J by 0 bases; unmatched bases: 6. This CDR3 region has 16 residues. Germline CDR1 and CDR2: SGHAT and FQNNGV. The CDR3 reads CASSSYSSGGSYEQYF. CDR3 coding DNA: TGTGCCAGCAGCTCGTACTCTAGCGGGGGCTCCTACGAGCAGTACTTC.

V is TRBV7-6 and J is TRBJ2-2, with 9 nucleotides matching TRBD2. V was pared by 3 bases and J by 1 base, with 9 bases of the junction left unmatched. From germline, CDR1 is SGHVS and CDR2 FNYEAQ. The CDR3 has 18 residues. CDR3 nucleotides: TGTGCCAGCAGCTTGACTAGCGGAAAGCCGCGGAACACCGGGGAGCTGTTTTTT. Translating gives CASSLTSGKPRNTGELFF.

The chain links TRBV9 to TRBJ2-5; a weak D match, TRBD2 (8 bases). CDR3 length: 15 amino acids. Between the trimmed V and J ends, which lost 3 bases and 4 bases, there was a span of 16 bases. Per the germline V gene, CDR1 is SGDLS and CDR2 is YYNGEE. The CDR3 reads CASSEGAGGGETQYF. The CDR3 DNA reads TGTGCCAGCAGCGAGGGGGCGGGAGGAGGAGAGACCCAGTACTTC. Combining the CDR3 with reference TRBV9 and TRBJ2-5 gives the whole variable domain DSGVTQTPKHLITATGQRVTLRCSPRSGDLSVYWYQQSLDQGLQFLIQYYNGEERAKGNILERFSAQQFPDLHSELNLSSLELGDSALYFCASSEGAGGGETQYFGPGTRLLVL.

The rearrangement uses TRBV29-1 and TRBJ2-7; the D gene is possibly TRBD2 (8 bases). From germline, CDR1 is SQVTM and CDR2 ANQGSEA. V lost 8 bases and J 0 bases, leaving 29 bases between the germline ends. This CDR3 is 18 amino acids long. CDR3 bases: TGCAGCTGGCGGGGGGATGGGGGACAGTCCCACCACTCCTACGAGCAGTACTTC. Translating it yields CSWRGDGGQSHHSYEQYF.

The rearrangement uses TRBV28 and TRBJ2-7; D gene unclear. This CDR3 comprises 13 residues. Deletions cut 8 bases from V and 2 bases from J, with 13 bases between. Germline lookup yields CDR1 MDHEN and CDR2 SYDVKM. CDR3: CASGRVQTYEQYF. CDR3 sequence (DNA): TGTGCCAGCGGTAGGGTCCAAACCTACGAGCAGTACTTC.

This chain uses TRBV10-3 with TRBJ2-7; a possible D gene is TRBD2 (6 bases). CDR1 ENHRY and CDR2 SYGVKD come from the germline V gene. V shed 0 bases and J shed 1 base, with 7 bases lying between them. There are 14 residues in the CDR3. As DNA, the CDR3 is TGTGCCATCAGTGAGTCCGGGACTTCCTACGAGCAGTACTTC. This encodes CAISESGTSYEQYF.

V gene TRBV29-1 combines with J gene TRBJ1-3, with 7 bases lining up with TRBD1. This CDR3 region has 18 residues. From germline, CDR1 is SQVTM and CDR2 ANQGSEA. The junction had 20 bases not matched to a gene; V was cut back by 7 bases and J by 2 bases. CDR3 bases: TGCAGCGCCCAGGCGAGGCGAGGGGGCGCGTTTGCTGGAAACACCATATATTTT. Its translation is CSAQARRGGAFAGNTIYF.

This clone appeared a few times. The gene calls are TRBV11-2 and TRBJ2-7; a possible D gene is TRBD2 (6 bases). Per the germline V gene, CDR1 is SGHAT and CDR2 is FQNNGV. The CDR3 is 12 residues long. The V end was cut by 5 bases, the J end by 7 bases, with 12 bases between. The chain's CDR3 is CASSHLAAEQYF. CDR3 DNA sequence: TGTGCCAGCAGCCATTTAGCGGCGGAGCAGTACTTC.

The V and J genes are TRBV28 and TRBJ2-7; no firm D call. Germline CDR1 reads MDHEN; CDR2 reads SYDVKM. The V end was cut by 2 bases, the J end by 0 bases, with 14 bases between. The CDR3 has 16 residues. CDR3 nucleotide sequence: TGTGCCAGCAGTTTAATGGGAATGGGCTCCTCCTACGAGCAGTACTTC. Encoded protein: CASSLMGMGSSYEQYF.

The chain is built from TRBV29-1 and TRBJ2-3, with D possibly being TRBD2 (5 bases). V was trimmed by 3 bases and J by 7 bases, leaving 8 bases between them. Germline V CDR1 and CDR2: SQVTM, ANQGSEA. The CDR3 runs to 11 residues. This CDR3 is CSVEREYTQYF. Written as DNA, the CDR3 is TGCAGCGTTGAGAGGGAGTATACGCAGTATTTT.

V and J are TRBV6-1 and TRBJ2-1; D is unclear. This CDR3 spans 13 amino acids. V was clipped by 7 bases and J by 9 bases, with 16 bases between them. The V gene's germline CDR1 is MNHNS and CDR2 SASEGT. CDR3 protein: CASIPPGFTEQFF. As DNA, the CDR3 is TGTGCCAGCATCCCTCCGGGTTTCACTGAGCAGTTCTTC.

This chain joins TRBV7-3 and TRBJ2-1; a weak D match, TRBD2 (6 bases). From germline, CDR1 is SGHTA and CDR2 FQGTGA. This CDR3 comprises 15 residues. Trimming took 6 bases from V and 8 from J, leaving 20 bases between them. CDR3 residues: CASSPLGRGDDEQFF. CDR3 in DNA: TGTGCCAGCAGTCCTCTAGGCCGCGGGGACGATGAGCAGTTCTTC. Together with reference TRBV7-3 and TRBJ2-1, the CDR3 gives the full variable domain: GAGVSQTPSNKVTEKGKYVELRCDPISGHTALYWYRQSLGQGPEFLIYFQGTGAADDSGLPNDRFFAVRPEGSVSTLKIQRTERGDSAVYLCASSPLGRGDDEQFFGPGTRLTVL.

The chain recombines TRBV7-6 with TRBJ2-1; TRBD1 is a possible D gene (6 bases). The CDR3 consists of 12 residues. Germline values: CDR1 SGHVS, CDR2 FNYEAQ. The ends were cut back, 5 bases at V and 10 bases at J, with 12 bases in the middle. CDR3 protein: CASSAPGVEQFF. Here the CDR3 DNA reads TGTGCCAGCAGCGCGCCAGGGGTCGAGCAGTTCTTC.

The chain couples TRBV10-3 to TRBJ2-6; D not resolved. Trimming removed 6 bases at V and 1 base at J, with 7 bases between. Looked up from germline, CDR1 is ENHRY and CDR2 is SYGVKD. The length of the CDR3 is 14 residues. The CDR3 region has the DNA TGTGCCATCAGACAGCATTCTGGGGCCAACGTCCTGACTTTC. It encodes CAIRQHSGANVLTF.